These 32 T cell receptor beta chains share one sample of origin, sequenced in a study of response to subunit inactivated influenza vaccine. Each CDR3 protein gets one entry after TCRdb re-called the RT-PCR reads with MiXCR. The sample yields around 570,000 distinct CDR3 sequences, 7.5% to 8.5% seen once. The sequencing here drew on PBMCs from blood, taken less than 30 months after vaccination. The receptors were sampled from a man aged 50 to 75 who received an inactivated influenza vaccine.

V and J are TRBV20-1 and TRBJ2-2; D is uncertain. CDR3 length: 13 residues. Per the germline V gene, CDR1 is DFQATT and CDR2 is SNEGSKA (reference sequence). V dropped 6 bases and J dropped 4 bases, with 12 bases sitting between them. The CDR3 sequence: CSAPNPGTGELFF. As DNA, the CDR3 is TGCAGTGCCCCGAATCCGGGCACCGGGGAGCTGTTTTTT.

The V and J genes are TRBV6-2 or TRBV6-3 and TRBJ1-1, with D perhaps matching TRBD1 (5 bases). V dropped 1 base and J dropped 0 bases, with 6 bases sitting between them. The V gene's germline CDR1 is MNHEY and CDR2 SVGEGT. The length of the CDR3 is 14 residues. The chain's CDR3 is CASSYLGLNTEAFF. The CDR3, as DNA: TGTGCCAGCAGTTACTTGGGGCTGAACACTGAAGCTTTCTTT.

This clonotype appeared many times. The chain recombines TRBV4-3 with TRBJ2-1; D is unclear. Germline lookup yields CDR1 LGHNA and CDR2 YSLEER. The CDR3 totals 13 residues. Trimming pared 1 base from V and 10 bases from J, leaving 11 bases between. The CDR3 loop is CASSQVGGAEQFF. In DNA form, the CDR3 reads TGCGCCAGCAGCCAAGTTGGCGGAGCGGAGCAGTTCTTC.

The V gene is TRBV20-1, the J gene TRBJ2-4; TRBD1 aligns across 7 bases. The trim removed 5 bases at V and 2 bases at J, leaving 9 bases unmatched. The germline CDR1 and CDR2 sequences are DFQATT and SNEGSKA (reference sequence). The CDR3 totals 15 residues. CDR3: CSASPTGSTKNIQYF. The CDR3 nucleotides are TGCAGTGCTTCCCCGACAGGGTCGACCAAAAACATTCAGTACTTC.

This clonotype occurred a few times. This chain uses TRBV4-2 with TRBJ2-7, with TRBD2 matching over 11 bases. CDR3 length equals 18 residues. Germline loops: CDR1 LGHNA, CDR2 YNFKEQ. Trimming cost V 0 bases and J 2 bases; bases outside gene matches: 9. CDR3 residues: CASSQDLGSGRGTYEQYF. The CDR3 DNA sequence: TGTGCCAGCAGCCAAGATCTGGGTAGCGGGAGGGGTACCTACGAGCAGTACTTC.

This clonotype was counted at least ten times. This chain connects TRBV4-3 to TRBJ1-1; D gene ambiguous. Germline CDR1 LGHNA, CDR2 YSLEER. Trimming pared 0 bases from V and 10 bases from J, leaving 18 bases between. The CDR3 runs to 15 residues. CDR3 nucleotide sequence: TGCGCCAGCAGCCAAGATCATGTCACTCCAAAAGGAGCTTTCTTT. Its protein product is CASSQDHVTPKGAFF.

This clonotype was picked up a small number of times. The chain is built from TRBV7-9 and TRBJ2-5; tentative D call: TRBD1 (7 bases). Per germline, CDR1 SEHNR and CDR2 FQNEAQ (reference sequence). The CDR3 loop spans 14 amino acids. V was shortened by 6 bases and J by 4 bases, with 15 bases between the two germline ends. The CDR3 loop is CASSKGGGLETQYF. The CDR3 region has the DNA TGTGCCAGCAGTAAAGGAGGGGGCTTAGAGACCCAGTACTTC.

This clonotype appeared a few times. The chain is built from TRBV3-1 and TRBJ2-4, with D hard to call. V lost 4 bases and J 0 bases, leaving 10 bases between the germline ends. In germline, CDR1 is LGHDT, CDR2 YNNKEL (reference sequence). CDR3 length equals 15 residues. The CDR3 sequence is CASSRRIGAKNIQYF. CDR3 sequence (DNA): TGTGCCAGCAGCCGTAGGATCGGAGCCAAAAACATTCAGTACTTC. The full variable domain, in which reference TRBV3-1 and TRBJ2-4 provide the parts outside the CDR3, is DTAVSQTPKYLVTQMGNDKSIKCEQNLGHDTMYWYKQDSKKFLKIMFSYNNKELIINETVPNRFSPKSPDKAHLNLHINSLELGDSAVYFCASSRRIGAKNIQYFGAGTRLSVL.

The V gene is TRBV2, the J gene TRBJ2-1, with a tentative D call TRBD2 (7 bases). The germline V and J ends were trimmed by 10 bases and 6 bases, with 16 bases remaining between them. This CDR3 has 13 amino acids. Germline CDR1 and CDR2: SNHLY and FYNNEI. The CDR3 sequence is CATDLRGGNEQFF. CDR3 in DNA: TGTGCCACCGATCTTAGGGGGGGCAATGAGCAGTTCTTC.

This chain connects TRBV4-1 to TRBJ1-1, with 7 bases identical to TRBD1. Germline CDR1 MGHRA, CDR2 YSYEKL. The CDR3 runs 16 residues. V gave up 0 bases and J gave up 3 bases; unmatched junction bases: 7. The CDR3 DNA follows: TGCGCCAGCAGCCAAGATAAAAGGGGGCGAGACACTGAAGCTTTCTTT. It yields the protein CASSQDKRGRDTEAFF.

This clonotype was seen more than once but under ten times. The V gene is TRBV7-6, the J gene TRBJ2-5, with 7 bases lining up with TRBD2. The CDR3 sequence is 13 residues long. Germline CDR1 reads SGHVS; CDR2 reads FNYEAQ. V lost 11 bases, J lost 5 bases, and 11 bases stayed unmatched. The CDR3 here is CAEGLAVRETQYF. The CDR3 coding sequence is TGTGCCGAGGGGCTAGCGGTTCGGGAGACCCAGTACTTC.

The J gene is TRBJ2-5, the V gene TRBV20-1; 13 bases agree with TRBD2. V lost 4 bases to trimming and J lost 5 bases; unmatched junction nucleotides: 7. The germline V gene encodes CDR1 DFQATT and CDR2 SNEGSKA (reference sequence). CDR3 length equals 15 residues. The CDR3 loop is CSATRLAGGGETQYF. The CDR3 nucleotides are TGCAGTGCTACCCGACTAGCGGGGGGCGGGGAGACCCAGTACTTC.

This chain uses TRBV6-1 with TRBJ2-1, with 10 bases aligning to TRBD2. Germline loops: CDR1 MNHNS, CDR2 SASEGT. The V segment lost 7 bases and the J segment 9 bases; nucleotides outside the gene matches: 12. CDR3 size: 15 residues. The CDR3 nucleotides are TGTGCCAGCACCCGGGGGGCTAGCGGGAGATCTGAGCAGTTCTTC. Translating it yields CASTRGASGRSEQFF.

The chain couples TRBV5-1 to TRBJ2-5; perhaps TRBD1 as D (6 bases). V lost 3 bases, J lost 2 bases, and 11 bases lay in between. Germline V gives CDR1 SGHRS, CDR2 YFSETQ. The CDR3 sequence is 14 residues long. The CDR3 region has the DNA TGCGCCAGCAGCTCCGGACAGCAGCAAGAGACCCAGTACTTC. As protein: CASSSGQQQETQYF.

This clonotype was seen more than once but under ten times. This chain connects TRBV20-1 to TRBJ2-3; perhaps TRBD2 as D (6 bases). V was trimmed by 3 bases and J by 2 bases, leaving 15 bases between them. CDR1 and CDR2 (germline): DFQATT, SNEGSKA (reference sequence). The CDR3 is made up of 15 amino acids. The CDR3 region is CSASGSLGVTDTQYF. CDR3 nucleotide sequence: TGCAGTGCTAGCGGGAGCTTAGGGGTCACAGATACGCAGTATTTT.

This clonotype was recorded many times. The V and J genes are TRBV29-1 and TRBJ2-2, with a weak D call TRBD2 (5 bases). The V end was cut by 4 bases, the J end by 3 bases, with 9 bases between. Germline CDR1 SQVTM, CDR2 ANQGSEA. This CDR3 has 13 amino acids. CDR3 loop: CSVVTGYTGELFF. CDR3 coding DNA: TGCAGCGTTGTGACGGGATACACCGGGGAGCTGTTTTTT.

This clonotype occurred a few times. The gene calls are TRBV2 and TRBJ1-1, with D hard to call. V was pared by 2 bases and J by 0 bases, with 7 bases between. Germline V gene data show CDR1 as SNHLY and CDR2 as FYNNEI. This CDR3 is 14 amino acids long. The CDR3 loop reads CASSELQLNTEAFF. The DNA for the CDR3 is TGTGCCAGCAGTGAATTACAGCTGAACACTGAAGCTTTCTTT.

This clonotype was counted only a few times. The chain couples TRBV7-2 to TRBJ2-3; 7 bases agree with TRBD1. This CDR3 has 15 amino acids. Losses at the gene ends were 2 bases for V and 8 bases for J; bases not matched to a gene: 10. CDR1 SGHTA and CDR2 FQGNSA come from the germline V gene. The chain's CDR3 is CASSLRGQPRGTQYF. CDR3 sequence (DNA): TGTGCCAGCAGCTTAAGGGGACAGCCCCGTGGTACGCAGTATTTT. Using reference TRBV7-2 and TRBJ2-3 for the parts outside the CDR3, the full variable domain is GAGVSQSPSNKVTEKGKDVELRCDPISGHTALYWYRQSLGQGLEFLIYFQGNSAPDKSGLPSDRFSAERTGGSVSTLTIQRTQQEDSAVYLCASSLRGQPRGTQYFGPGTRLTVL.

This clonotype was counted only a few times. This rearrangement joins TRBV12-3 or TRBV12-4 to TRBJ2-2, with TRBD2 matching over 13 bases. J was trimmed by 5 bases and V by 5 bases; bases with no gene match: 11. CDR3 length equals 18 residues. This CDR3 reads CASSPGLAGIQGTGELFF. CDR3 DNA: TGTGCCAGCAGTCCGGGACTAGCGGGAATACAGGGGACCGGGGAGCTGTTTTTT.

The chain employs TRBV7-6 and TRBJ2-1, with 8 bases that match TRBD2. The trim removed 5 bases at V and 7 bases at J, leaving 7 bases unmatched. The germline V gene has CDR1 SGHVS and CDR2 FNYEAQ. The CDR3 runs 14 residues. The chain's CDR3 is CASSPGTRGNEQFF. CDR3 DNA sequence: TGTGCCAGCAGCCCCGGGACTAGGGGTAATGAGCAGTTCTTC.

This clonotype has a count of ten or more. V is TRBV20-1 and J is TRBJ1-2; TRBD1 matches at 7 bases. Unmatched junction bases numbered 1, after V lost 4 bases and J lost 2 bases. The germline V gene encodes CDR1 DFQATT and CDR2 SNEGSKA (reference sequence). This CDR3 contains 12 residues. This chain's CDR3 is CSATDRNYGYTF. DNA of the CDR3: TGCAGTGCTACGGACAGGAACTATGGCTACACCTTC.

This clonotype was counted ten times or more. The chain employs TRBV21-1 and TRBJ2-7; the table's TRBD2 call for D was not verified on the DNA. TRBV21-1 is tagged as a pseudogene. The CDR3 consists of 17 residues. The CDR3, as DNA: TGTGCCAGCAGCACCCTACCACTAGCGGGAGTAAGAAACGAGCAGTACTTC. Amino acid sequence: CASSTLPLAGVRNEQYF.

V usage is TRBV25-1 and J usage is TRBJ2-5; TRBD2 aligns across 10 bases. The CDR3 is made up of 15 amino acids. V shed 4 bases, J shed 3 bases, and the junction held 5 bases outside the gene matches. In germline, CDR1 is MGHDK, CDR2 SYGVNS. The CDR3 region has the DNA TGTGCCAGCAGTGGAGCGGGGGGGCGCGAAGAGACCCAGTACTTC. It is translated as CASSGAGGREETQYF.

V and J are TRBV7-2 and TRBJ2-3; D remains ambiguous. Germline V lookup: CDR1 SGHTA, CDR2 FQGNSA. Trimming shortened V by 5 bases and J by 1 base, and 10 bases separated the two germline ends. CDR3 length equals 14 residues. The CDR3 region is CASSPIKGTDTQYF. CDR3 nucleotides: TGTGCCAGCAGCCCGATAAAGGGCACAGATACGCAGTATTTT.

The CDR3 here is CASSQTPIVETQYF. The DNA for the CDR3 is TGTGCCAGCAGTCAAACCCCCATAGTGGAGACCCAGTACTTC. The genes are TRBV6-1 and TRBJ2-5; D gene unclear. Per the germline V gene, CDR1 is MNHNS and CDR2 is SASEGT. Trimming pared 5 bases from V and 5 bases from J, leaving 15 bases between. There are 14 residues in the CDR3.

This rearrangement joins TRBV7-2 to TRBJ1-5; D not resolved. CDR3 length: 12 residues. Germline V gene lookup returns CDR1 SGHTA and CDR2 FQGNSA. V lost 5 bases, J lost 6 bases, and 8 bases lay in between. The CDR3 sequence is CASSIAGQPQHF. The CDR3 bases are TGTGCCAGCAGCATCGCAGGTCAGCCCCAGCATTTT.

This clonotype appeared a few times. J is TRBJ2-7 and V is TRBV13, with D hard to call. Germline CDR1 PRHDT, CDR2 FYEKMQ (reference sequence). The CDR3 sequence is 14 residues long. With 5 bases removed from V and 2 bases from J, the gap between germline ends came to 13 bases. DNA for the CDR3: TGTGCCAGCAGCCCAAGAGGACCCCCCTACGAGCAGTACTTC. As protein: CASSPRGPPYEQYF. Combining the CDR3 with reference TRBV13 and TRBJ2-7 gives the whole variable domain AAGVIQSPRHLIKEKRETATLKCYPIPRHDTVYWYQQGPGQDPQFLISFYEKMQSDKGSIPDRFSAQQFSDYHSELNMSSLELGDSALYFCASSPRGPPYEQYFGPGTRLTVT.

Points on this clonotype: A junction boundary mismatches the germline segment, possibly from a read error. V gene TRBV4-2 combines with J gene TRBJ1-1; no firm D call. The CDR3 spans 14 residues. Germline loops: CDR1 LGHNA, CDR2 YNFKEQ. CDR3: CASSQDRARAEAFF. CDR3 sequence (DNA): TGTGCTAGCAGCCAAGATCGAGCCCGCGCTGAAGCTTTCTTT.

At least ten counts were recorded for this clonotype. The chain joins TRBV7-9 to TRBJ2-1, with D tentatively TRBD1 (6 bases). Germline V CDR1 and CDR2: SEHNR, FQNEAQ (reference sequence). The CDR3 totals 14 residues. Between the trimmed V and J ends, which lost 6 bases and 5 bases, there was a span of 14 bases. The CDR3 sequence: CASSSNGQNNEQFF. CDR3 sequence (DNA): TGTGCCAGCAGTTCAAATGGACAGAACAATGAGCAGTTCTTC.

V usage is TRBV6-2 or TRBV6-3 and J usage is TRBJ2-2; D may be TRBD2 (6 bases). Germline assignment: CDR1 MNHEY and CDR2 SVGEGT. V lost 4 bases, J lost 2 bases, and 8 bases lay in between. The CDR3 loop spans 14 amino acids. The CDR3 nucleotides read TGTGCCAGCAGTTCGGACTACAACACCGGGGAGCTGTTTTTT. It specifies CASSSDYNTGELFF.

This sequence joins TRBV6-2 or TRBV6-3 and TRBJ2-1; D is ambiguous. Trimming left V 1 base short and J 6 bases short, with 13 bases between. Germline V gene data show CDR1 as MNHEY and CDR2 as SVGEGT. The CDR3 has 15 residues. The CDR3 region is CASSYFRAGRNEQFF. The CDR3, as DNA: TGTGCCAGCAGTTACTTTAGGGCAGGTCGCAATGAGCAGTTCTTC.

In this sample, this clonotype turned up many times. The chain combines TRBV20-1 with TRBJ2-2; 10 positions match TRBD2. The germline V gene has CDR1 DFQATT and CDR2 SNEGSKA (reference sequence). The CDR3 is 16 residues long. V gave up 3 bases and J gave up 0 bases; unmatched junction bases: 4. CDR3 protein: CSASALAGANTGELFF. The CDR3 bases are TGCAGTGCTAGTGCTCTAGCGGGGGCGAACACCGGGGAGCTGTTTTTT.